The 26 T cell receptor beta chains listed next were all sequenced from one sample in a study of shared clonotypes between healthy human individuals. Produced via immunoSEQ multiplex PCR; TCRdb's table is partial and in-frame only. The sample lists fewer than 600,000 clones, approximately 85% occurring once. The sequencing input was PBMCs. These receptors all come from a woman aged 40 to 50 in good health. Some clones in this sample may be carry-over from other donors' samples.

The chain employs TRBV2 and TRBJ2-7; perhaps D is TRBD1 or TRBD2 (7 bases each). The CDR3 contains 13 residues. Germline-derived CDR1 and CDR2 are SNHLY and FYNNEI. Trimming left V 8 bases short and J 2 bases short, with 13 bases between. The CDR3 DNA is TGTGCCAGCGGGAGGGGGCCCACCTACGAGCAGTACTTC. Translated, it gives CASGRGPTYEQYF.

The CDR3 sequence is CASSISGGHPTYEQYF. CDR3 DNA sequence: TGTGCCAGCAGCATTAGCGGGGGACACCCGACCTACGAGCAGTACTTC. This chain joins TRBV7-2 and TRBJ2-7; TRBD2 matches at 9 bases. Per germline, CDR1 SGHTA and CDR2 FQGNSA. Germline trimming cut 5 bases from V and 2 bases from J; bases unmatched to any gene: 10. CDR3 length: 16 amino acids.

V usage is TRBV4-1 and J usage is TRBJ2-2; D is uncertain. This CDR3 has 15 residues. V was clipped by 5 bases and J by 0 bases, with 10 bases between them. Germline loops: CDR1 MGHRA, CDR2 YSYEKL. CDR3 sequence (DNA): TGCGCCAGCAGCAGCTGGCCCGCGAACACCGGGGAGCTGTTTTTT. This translates into CASSSWPANTGELFF.

CDR3 sequence: CASTSLAGDLETQYF. For the CDR3, the DNA is TGTGCCAGCACAAGTCTAGCGGGAGATCTGGAGACCCAGTACTTC. The V and J genes are TRBV28 and TRBJ2-5, with TRBD2 identical over 10 bases. This CDR3 is 15 amino acids long. Germline CDR1 is MDHEN and CDR2 is SYDVKM. Trimming cost V 7 bases and J 5 bases; bases outside gene matches: 10. Full variable domain (outside the CDR3, taken from reference TRBV28 and TRBJ2-5): DVKVTQSSRYLVKRTGEKVFLECVQDMDHENMFWYRQDPGLGLRLIYFSYDVKMKEKGDIPEGYSVSREKKERFSLILESASTNQTSMYLCASTSLAGDLETQYFGPGTRLLVL.

For this clone: The same CDR3 is also encoded by other DNA sequences in this sample. V usage is TRBV2 and J usage is TRBJ2-7; the D gene is possibly TRBD1 (6 bases). The CDR3 contains 14 residues. The germline CDR1 and CDR2 sequences are SNHLY and FYNNEI. V lost 2 bases to trimming and J lost 1 base, with 9 bases between them. Here the CDR3 reads CASSEQGSSYEQYF. CDR3 nucleotides: TGTGCCAGCAGTGAACAGGGGAGTTCCTACGAGCAGTACTTC.

This clone is a singleton in its sample. The CDR3 here is CASRGGQGDYWGNQPQHF. The CDR3 DNA is TGTGCCAGTAGAGGGGGACAGGGGGATTATTGGGGCAATCAGCCCCAGCATTTT. V is TRBV19 and J is TRBJ1-5; 11 positions match TRBD1. The germline V gene encodes CDR1 LNHDA and CDR2 SQIVND (reference sequence). The CDR3 has 18 amino acids. With V trimmed by 6 bases and J by 2 bases, 12 bases remained unmatched.

The chain uses TRBV5-4 and TRBJ2-7; 11 bases match TRBD1. Germline V CDR1 and CDR2: SGHNT, YYREEE (reference sequence). This CDR3 has 14 amino acids. With 0 bases clipped from V and 5 bases from J, the junction kept 1 base outside the gene matches. Here the CDR3 DNA reads TGTGCCAGCAGCTTGGGGACAGGGGGCGACGAGCAGTACTTC. It codes for CASSLGTGGDEQYF.

This clone occurred a few times. The chain uses TRBV19 and TRBJ1-5; TRBD1 matches at 7 bases. Looked up from germline, CDR1 is LNHDA and CDR2 is SQIVND (reference sequence). The V segment lost 0 bases and the J segment 7 bases; nucleotides outside the gene matches: 6. This CDR3 is built from 15 residues. The CDR3 reads CASSIDEGARQPQHF. In DNA form, the CDR3 reads TGTGCCAGTAGTATAGATGAGGGGGCGAGACAGCCCCAGCATTTT.

The chain couples TRBV10-3 to TRBJ2-2; D is unresolved. CDR1 ENHRY and CDR2 SYGVKD come from the germline V gene. Trimming cost V 1 base and J 3 bases, with 12 bases left between them. The CDR3 runs to 16 residues. The CDR3 loop reads CAISELDLPDTGELFF. In nucleotides, the CDR3 is TGTGCCATCAGTGAGTTGGATCTTCCCGACACCGGGGAGCTGTTTTTT.

The rearrangement joins TRBV4-3 to TRBJ2-7, with 14 bases aligning to TRBD2. Germline CDR1 and CDR2: LGHNA and YSLEER. V lost 3 bases to trimming and J lost 4 bases; unmatched junction nucleotides: 11. The CDR3 loop spans 18 amino acids. The CDR3 loop is CASSQEETSGRAVYEQYF. In DNA, the CDR3 is TGCGCCAGCAGCCAGGAGGAGACTAGCGGGAGGGCCGTGTACGAGCAGTACTTC.

The chain joins TRBV7-2 to TRBJ2-3; TRBD1 matches 11 bases. This CDR3 has 16 residues. Germline V gene lookup returns CDR1 SGHTA and CDR2 FQGNSA. The ends lost 5 bases at V and 7 bases at J; junction bases unmatched: 11. The CDR3 nucleotides are TGTGCCAGCAGCACCGCCGGGACAGGGGGTCCGTATACGCAGTATTTT. It codes for CASSTAGTGGPYTQYF. The full variable domain, its missing parts supplied by reference TRBV7-2 and TRBJ2-3, is GAGVSQSPSNKVTEKGKDVELRCDPISGHTALYWYRQSLGQGLEFLIYFQGNSAPDKSGLPSDRFSAERTGGSVSTLTIQRTQQEDSAVYLCASSTAGTGGPYTQYFGPGTRLTVL.

The chain recombines TRBV7-8 with TRBJ2-4; 9 bases agree with TRBD2. Trimming cost V 0 bases and J 7 bases; bases outside gene matches: 4. The CDR3 runs 15 residues. Germline V gene lookup returns CDR1 SGHVS and CDR2 FQNEAQ. CDR3 sequence: CASSLARGGMNIQYF. The CDR3 DNA reads TGTGCCAGCAGCTTAGCGCGGGGGGGGATGAACATTCAGTACTTC.

The chain employs TRBV18 and TRBJ2-7, with D tentatively TRBD1 (5 bases). This CDR3 spans 17 amino acids. From germline, CDR1 is KGHSH and CDR2 LQKENI. V shed 3 bases and J shed 7 bases, with 25 bases lying between them. The CDR3 sequence: CASSPQGTGSIYLEQYF. CDR3 sequence (DNA): TGTGCCAGCTCACCCCAAGGAACAGGTTCGATTTATTTGGAGCAGTACTTC.

The chain joins TRBV19 to TRBJ1-5, with D hard to call. V lost 6 bases to trimming and J lost 2 bases, with 14 bases between them. CDR1 and CDR2 from the germline V gene are LNHDA and SQIVND (reference sequence). This CDR3 spans 15 amino acids. CDR3 in DNA: TGTGCCAGTAGAAGCAAGGACCCGGGCAATCAGCCCCAGCATTTT. Protein: CASRSKDPGNQPQHF.

The chain is built from TRBV28 and TRBJ1-2; TRBD1 matches at 7 bases. The CDR3 sequence is 18 residues long. V lost 5 bases, J lost 0 bases, and 15 bases stayed unmatched. CDR1 is MDHEN, CDR2 SYDVKM, per germline. CDR3 nucleotides: TGTGCCAGCAGTGGTACTAACAGGGGCCTTCTCTCTAACTATGGCTACACCTTC. Its translation is CASSGTNRGLLSNYGYTF.

The chain recombines TRBV5-6 with TRBJ1-5; no clear D. In germline, CDR1 is SGHDT, CDR2 YYEEEE. V was clipped by 0 bases and J by 6 bases, with 10 bases between them. CDR3 length equals 14 residues. In DNA, the CDR3 is TGTGCCAGCAGCTTGGGAGGGTTTGGTCAGCCCCAGCATTTT. Protein product: CASSLGGFGQPQHF.

The rearrangement uses TRBV2 and TRBJ2-5; 9 nucleotides agree with TRBD2. V lost 4 bases and J lost 4; bases outside the gene matches: 4. The germline V gene has CDR1 SNHLY and CDR2 FYNNEI. The CDR3 spans 14 residues. The CDR3, as DNA: TGTGCCAGCAGTGGGGGACTAGCCGCAGAGACCCAGTACTTC. Its translation is CASSGGLAAETQYF.

As for this clone: A read error may be the cause here, since a much bigger clone is one base away. V and J are TRBV4-1 and TRBJ2-7, with D perhaps matching TRBD1 (5 bases). Germline CDR1 is MGHRA and CDR2 is YSYEKL. V dropped 3 bases and J dropped 9 bases, with 15 bases sitting between them. The CDR3 loop spans 13 amino acids. CDR3 sequence: CASSHSGFDGQYF. CDR3 bases: TGCGCCAGCAGCCATTCAGGGTTCGACGGGCAGTACTTC.

V gene TRBV18 combines with J gene TRBJ1-1, with 8 bases fitting TRBD1. V lost 3 bases to trimming and J lost 4 bases; unmatched junction nucleotides: 4. Germline V lookup: CDR1 KGHSH, CDR2 LQKENI. The CDR3 runs 14 residues. The DNA for the CDR3 is TGTGCCAGCTCACCCACACAGGGGGTCACTGAAGCTTTCTTT. Its translation is CASSPTQGVTEAFF.

The rearrangement joins TRBV2 to TRBJ2-5; 7 bases map to TRBD1. V trimming: 1 base; J trimming: 11 bases; junction bases outside the gene matches: 7. Germline loops: CDR1 SNHLY, CDR2 FYNNEI. The CDR3 length is 13 residues. The chain's CDR3 is CASSEETGREQYF. For the CDR3, the DNA is TGTGCCAGCAGTGAAGAGACAGGGAGAGAGCAGTACTTC.

The count of this clone is one. The rearrangement links TRBV4-1 to TRBJ2-2; the D gene is possibly TRBD2 (6 bases). The CDR3 contains 16 residues. The germline V gene encodes CDR1 MGHRA and CDR2 YSYEKL. V lost 3 bases to trimming and J lost 0 bases, with 11 bases between them. The DNA of the CDR3 is TGCGCCAGCAGCCACCTTCAGCGGGCGAACACCGGGGAGCTGTTTTTT. Amino acid sequence: CASSHLQRANTGELFF.

This clone was counted a single time. The chain is built from TRBV5-1 and TRBJ1-1; D not resolved. The V gene's germline CDR1 is SGHRS and CDR2 YFSETQ. CDR3 length: 14 residues. Between the trimmed V and J ends, which lost 0 bases and 1 base, there was a span of 7 bases. As DNA, the CDR3 is TGCGCCAGCAGCTTGGGGCCGCAGAACACTGAAGCTTTCTTT. Amino acids: CASSLGPQNTEAFF. Filled out from reference TRBV5-1 and TRBJ1-1, the complete variable domain reads KAGVTQTPRYLIKTRGQQVTLSCSPISGHRSVSWYQQTPGQGLQFLFEYFSETQRNKGNFPGRFSGRQFSNSRSEMNVSTLELGDSALYLCASSLGPQNTEAFFGQGTRLTVV.

This chain links TRBV29-1 with TRBJ2-5; D is unresolved. Germline V lookup: CDR1 SQVTM, CDR2 ANQGSEA. The germline V and J ends were trimmed by 4 bases and 5 bases, with 14 bases remaining between them. The CDR3 contains 13 residues. Here the CDR3 DNA reads TGCAGCGTTGGAACGGACGGGTTGGAGACCCAGTACTTC. Amino acid sequence: CSVGTDGLETQYF.

CDR3 amino acids: CASSLYGYTF. CDR3 bases: TGTGCCAGCAGTTTATATGGCTACACCTTC. The chain combines TRBV28 with TRBJ1-2; D unclear. CDR3 size: 10 residues. The ends were cut back, 1 base at V and 6 bases at J, with 0 bases in the middle. Germline V gives CDR1 MDHEN, CDR2 SYDVKM.

CDR3 DNA sequence: TGTGCCAGCAGTTTCTCAGGCTTCTATGGCTACACCTTC. Translated: CASSFSGFYGYTF. The chain recombines TRBV28 with TRBJ1-2; no firm D call. This CDR3 region has 13 residues. CDR1 is MDHEN, CDR2 SYDVKM, per germline. V was trimmed by 3 bases and J by 4 bases, leaving 9 bases between them.

This chain joins TRBV27 and TRBJ2-1; D not certain. Germline loops: CDR1 MNHEY, CDR2 SMNVEV (reference sequence). This CDR3 region has 15 residues. With 10 bases removed from V and 0 bases from J, the gap between germline ends came to 16 bases. CDR3 sequence: CATGLGPSSYNEQFF. The DNA for the CDR3 is TGTGCCACCGGCCTTGGCCCGAGCTCCTACAATGAGCAGTTCTTC.